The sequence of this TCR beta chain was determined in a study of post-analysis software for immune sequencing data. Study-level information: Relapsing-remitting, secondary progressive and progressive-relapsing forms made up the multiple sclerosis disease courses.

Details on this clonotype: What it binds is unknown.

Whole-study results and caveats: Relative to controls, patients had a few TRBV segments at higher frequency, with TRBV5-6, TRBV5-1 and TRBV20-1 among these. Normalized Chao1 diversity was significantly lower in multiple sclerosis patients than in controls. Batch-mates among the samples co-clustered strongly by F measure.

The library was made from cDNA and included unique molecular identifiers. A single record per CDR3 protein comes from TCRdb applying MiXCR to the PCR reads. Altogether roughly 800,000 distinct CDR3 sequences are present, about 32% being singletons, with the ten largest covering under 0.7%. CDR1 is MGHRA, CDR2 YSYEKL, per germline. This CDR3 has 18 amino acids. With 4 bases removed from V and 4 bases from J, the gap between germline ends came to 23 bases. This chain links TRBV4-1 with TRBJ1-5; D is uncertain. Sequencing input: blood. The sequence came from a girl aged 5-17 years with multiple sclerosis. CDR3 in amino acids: CASSLEKLGAGPNQPQHF. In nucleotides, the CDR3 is TGCGCCAGCAGCCTGGAAAAACTGGGAGCCGGCCCAAATCAGCCCCAGCATTTT.